The rows below give T cell receptor beta chains drawn from one sample of a study of OX40 agonist ivuxolimab in advanced cancers. The protocol was immunoSEQ multiplex PCR, while the TCRdb copy is restricted to in-frame clones and leaves out a portion. Of fewer than 55,000 clones in the sample, more than 80% were seen once. The starting material was CD4+ or CD8+ T cells sorted from blood, obtained in a trial of the OX40 agonist ivuxolimab. The receptors shown here come from an adult with an advanced solid tumor such as melanoma, head and neck, liver or kidney cancer. CDR3s include the opening cysteine and the closing phenylalanine or tryptophan. A D gene is named only where the DNA matches it firmly. The size of a clone is reported for some rows only, either as once, few or many, or as a class for expanded clones.

cdr3_nt,cdr3_aa,d_call,v_call,clone_size,j_call
TGTGCCAGCAGTGAAGCGTGGAGGGGCTCCTCTGGAAACACCATATATTTT,CASSEAWRGSSGNTIYF,.,TRBV2,.,TRBJ1-3
TGTGCCAGCAGCTCCCGGGACATCTATGGCTACACCTTC,CASSSRDIYGYTF,.,TRBV7-9,few,TRBJ1-2
TGTGCCAGCAGCTTACAGCGGAACTACAATGAGCAGTTCTTC,CASSLQRNYNEQFF,.,TRBV5-4,.,TRBJ2-1
TGTGCCAGCAGCCAGATGACAGCTCTCTCCACAGATACGCAGTATTTT,CASSQMTALSTDTQYF,.,TRBV5-6,.,TRBJ2-3
TGTGCCACCAGCAGAGTCCAGGGATCTGAAGCTTTCTTT,CATSRVQGSEAFF,.,TRBV15,.,TRBJ1-1
TGTGCCATCAGCGTCCAGGGGTGGGGTTCACCCCTCCACTTT,CAISVQGWGSPLHF,.,TRBV10-3,.,TRBJ1-6
TGTGCCACCAAGGGGGACCGCTCCTACGAGCAGTACTTC,CATKGDRSYEQYF,.,TRBV10-3,few,TRBJ2-7
TGTGCCAGCAGCTTACAGACAGGGTTCGTAAGCTATGGCTACACCTTC,CASSLQTGFVSYGYTF,TRBD1,TRBV11-2,.,TRBJ1-2
TGTGCCAGCAGCGAACCCGGGACAGGTTTTAGCACAGATACGCAGTATTTT,CASSEPGTGFSTDTQYF,TRBD1,TRBV5-6,.,TRBJ2-3
TGTGCCAGCAGCGTAGTAGGTGGGAGGGCTCGGGACTCCACCGCGCACAAAGCTTTCTTT,CASSVVGGRARDSTAHKAFF,.,TRBV9,.,TRBJ1-1
TGTGCCAGCACCCCCCTTAGTAACTATGGCTACACCTTC,CASTPLSNYGYTF,.,TRBV2,few,TRBJ1-2
TGTGCCAGCAGCTTAGCTCGCGGGGGGGCTTTGGAAGAGACCCAGTACTTC,CASSLARGGALEETQYF,TRBD2,TRBV7-2,.,TRBJ2-5
TGTGCCAGCAGTTTAGGTCGGAGCTCACCCCAAAGCCCTGGGGCCAACGTCCTGACTTTC,CASSLGRSSPQSPGANVLTF,.,TRBV27,.,TRBJ2-6
TGTGCCAGCAGCCCGGGACTGAGCAATGAGCAGTTCTTC,CASSPGLSNEQFF,.,TRBV11-2,.,TRBJ2-1
TGTGCCAGCAGCCTAGGGAAAGGGATTGGCACTGAAGCTTTCTTT,CASSLGKGIGTEAFF,.,TRBV21-1,.,TRBJ1-1
TGTGCCAGCAGCCACGACTCAGGACTTTCCGAGCAGTACTTC,CASSHDSGLSEQYF,.,TRBV5-4,.,TRBJ2-7
TGCGCCAGCAGCTTGGTTTCGGGGCCTGGGGCCAACGTCCTGACTTTC,CASSLVSGPGANVLTF,.,TRBV5-1,few,TRBJ2-6
TGTGCCAGCAGTTTACTCCAGACAGGGGCCTCCTACGAGCAGTACTTC,CASSLLQTGASYEQYF,TRBD1,TRBV28,.,TRBJ2-7